This record concerns one T cell receptor (beta chain) sequence. Its antigen is as yet unknown. TCRdb ran MiXCR on the 5' RACE reads and lists one entry per CDR3 protein. The table has 200,000 to 250,000 distinct CDR3 sequences, more than 8% seen once. This sample stems from a study of T-cell memory formation after mild COVID-19. This CDR3 is 15 amino acids long. In germline, CDR1 is SGHTA, CDR2 FQGNSA. V trimming: 6 bases; J trimming: 4 bases; junction bases outside the gene matches: 9. Study-level results: Still unconfirmed is whether the second-wave clones peaking on day 37 recognized SARS-CoV-2. Whereas later expanders leaned CD4+, clones contracting day 15 to 85 showed a balanced CD4/CD8 makeup. There were some responding clones in pre-infection memory, which suggested that cross-reactive memory had joined.

V is TRBV7-2 and J is TRBJ1-5, with 7 bases that match TRBD1. The TCR originated in a man aged 18 to 29 who had mild COVID-19 (a few samples of this study predate the infection). Cell type and time point are not known. Sequencing used PBMCs or a T cell subset sorted from them (not recorded which). The CDR3 DNA sequence: TGTGCCAGCAGTCCGACCGGGACAGCTAATCAGCCCCAGCATTTT. Encoded protein: CASSPTGTANQPQHF.